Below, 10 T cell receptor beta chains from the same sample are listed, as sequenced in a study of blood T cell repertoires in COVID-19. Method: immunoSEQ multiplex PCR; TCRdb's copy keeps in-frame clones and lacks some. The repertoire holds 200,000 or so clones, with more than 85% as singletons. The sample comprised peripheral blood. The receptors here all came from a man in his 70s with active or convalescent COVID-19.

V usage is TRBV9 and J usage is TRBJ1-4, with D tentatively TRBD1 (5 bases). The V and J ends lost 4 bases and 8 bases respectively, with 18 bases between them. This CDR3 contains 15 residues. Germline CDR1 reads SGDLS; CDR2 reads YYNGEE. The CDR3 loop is CASSPREGRLEKLFF. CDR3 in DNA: TGTGCCAGCAGCCCTCGGGAGGGGCGGTTAGAAAAACTGTTTTTT.

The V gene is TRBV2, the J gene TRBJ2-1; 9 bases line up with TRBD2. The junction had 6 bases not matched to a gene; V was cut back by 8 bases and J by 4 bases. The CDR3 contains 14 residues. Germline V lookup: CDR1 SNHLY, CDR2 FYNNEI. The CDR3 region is CASATSGVYNEQFF. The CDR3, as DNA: TGTGCCAGCGCGACTAGCGGTGTTTACAATGAGCAGTTCTTC.

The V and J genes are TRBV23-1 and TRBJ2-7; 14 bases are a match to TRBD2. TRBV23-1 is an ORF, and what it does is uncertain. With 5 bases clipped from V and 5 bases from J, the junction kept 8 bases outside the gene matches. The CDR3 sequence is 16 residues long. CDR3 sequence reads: CASSSRGTSGGHEQYF. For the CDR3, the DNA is TGCGCCAGCAGTTCAAGAGGGACTAGCGGGGGCCACGAGCAGTACTTC.

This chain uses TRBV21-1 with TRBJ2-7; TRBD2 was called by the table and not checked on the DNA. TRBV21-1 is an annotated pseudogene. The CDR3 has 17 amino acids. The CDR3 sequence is CASSKVIPTSGYYEQYF. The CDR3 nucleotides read TGTGCCAGCAGCAAAGTTATCCCCACTAGTGGTTACTACGAGCAGTACTTC.

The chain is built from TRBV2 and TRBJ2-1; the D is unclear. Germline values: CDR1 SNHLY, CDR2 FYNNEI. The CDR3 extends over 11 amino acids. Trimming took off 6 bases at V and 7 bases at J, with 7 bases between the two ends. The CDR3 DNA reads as TGTGCCAGCAGGCAAGCTAATGAGCAGTTCTTC. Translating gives CASRQANEQFF.

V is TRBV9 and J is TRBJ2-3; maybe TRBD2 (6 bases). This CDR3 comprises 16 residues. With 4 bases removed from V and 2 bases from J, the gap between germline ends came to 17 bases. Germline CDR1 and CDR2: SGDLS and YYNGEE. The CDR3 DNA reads TGTGCCAGCAGCACCACCGGGAGTTCCATCACAGATACGCAGTATTTT. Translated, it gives CASSTTGSSITDTQYF. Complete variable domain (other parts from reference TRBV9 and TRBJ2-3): DSGVTQTPKHLITATGQRVTLRCSPRSGDLSVYWYQQSLDQGLQFLIQYYNGEERAKGNILERFSAQQFPDLHSELNLSSLELGDSALYFCASSTTGSSITDTQYFGPGTRLTVL.

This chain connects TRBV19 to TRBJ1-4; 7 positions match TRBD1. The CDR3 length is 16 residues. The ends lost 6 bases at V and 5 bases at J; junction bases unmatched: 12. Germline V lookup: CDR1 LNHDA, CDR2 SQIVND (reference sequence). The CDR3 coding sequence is TGTGCCAGTAGCCAAACTGCGGGACAGAGGAATGAAAAACTGTTTTTT. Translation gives CASSQTAGQRNEKLFF. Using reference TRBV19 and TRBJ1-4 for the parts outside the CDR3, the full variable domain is DGGITQSPKYLFRKEGQNVTLSCEQNLNHDAMYWYRQDPGQGLRLIYYSQIVNDFQKGDIAEGYSVSREKKESFPLTVTSAQKNPTAFYLCASSQTAGQRNEKLFFGSGTQLSVL.

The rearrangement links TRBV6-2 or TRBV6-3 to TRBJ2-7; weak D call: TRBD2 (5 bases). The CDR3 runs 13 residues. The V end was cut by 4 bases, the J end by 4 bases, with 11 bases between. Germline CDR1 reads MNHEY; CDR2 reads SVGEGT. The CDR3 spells CASSLDYSYEQYF. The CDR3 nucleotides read TGTGCCAGCAGTTTAGACTACTCATACGAGCAGTACTTC.

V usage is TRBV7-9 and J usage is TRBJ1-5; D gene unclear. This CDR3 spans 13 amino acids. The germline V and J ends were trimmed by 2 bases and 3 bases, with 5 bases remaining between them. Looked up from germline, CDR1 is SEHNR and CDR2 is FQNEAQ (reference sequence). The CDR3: CASSLQVNQPQHF. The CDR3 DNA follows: TGTGCCAGCAGCTTACAGGTCAATCAGCCCCAGCATTTT.

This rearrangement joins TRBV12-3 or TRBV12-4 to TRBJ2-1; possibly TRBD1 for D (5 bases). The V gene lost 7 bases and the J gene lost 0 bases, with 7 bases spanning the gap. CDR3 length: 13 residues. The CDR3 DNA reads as TGTGCCAGCAAAAGGGGCTCCTACAATGAGCAGTTCTTC. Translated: CASKRGSYNEQFF.